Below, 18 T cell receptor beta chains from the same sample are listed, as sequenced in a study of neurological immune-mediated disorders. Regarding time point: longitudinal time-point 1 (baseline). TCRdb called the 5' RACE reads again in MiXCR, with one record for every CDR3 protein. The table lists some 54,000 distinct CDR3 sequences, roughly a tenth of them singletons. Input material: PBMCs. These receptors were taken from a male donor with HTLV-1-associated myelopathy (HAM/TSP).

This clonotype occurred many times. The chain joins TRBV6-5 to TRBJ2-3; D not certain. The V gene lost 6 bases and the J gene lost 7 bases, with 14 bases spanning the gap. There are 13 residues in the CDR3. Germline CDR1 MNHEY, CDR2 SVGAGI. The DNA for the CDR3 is TGTGCCAGCAGCCCCCCCTCGCGATATACGCAGTATTTT. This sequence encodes CASSPPSRYTQYF.

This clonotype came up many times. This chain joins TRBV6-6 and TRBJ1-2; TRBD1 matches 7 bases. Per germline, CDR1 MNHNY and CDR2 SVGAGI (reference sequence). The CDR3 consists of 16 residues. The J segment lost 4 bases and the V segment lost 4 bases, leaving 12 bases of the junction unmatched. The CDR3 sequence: CASSSDAQGDVYGYTF. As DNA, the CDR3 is TGTGCCAGCAGTTCCGATGCCCAGGGGGATGTCTATGGCTACACCTTC.

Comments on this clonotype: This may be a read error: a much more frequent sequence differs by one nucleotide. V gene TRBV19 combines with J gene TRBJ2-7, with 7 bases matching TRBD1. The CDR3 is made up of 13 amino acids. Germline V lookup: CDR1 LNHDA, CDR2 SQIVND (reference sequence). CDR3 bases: TGTGCCAGTAGTCCCCAACAGGGGAACGAGCATTACTTC. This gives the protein CASSPQQGNEHYF.

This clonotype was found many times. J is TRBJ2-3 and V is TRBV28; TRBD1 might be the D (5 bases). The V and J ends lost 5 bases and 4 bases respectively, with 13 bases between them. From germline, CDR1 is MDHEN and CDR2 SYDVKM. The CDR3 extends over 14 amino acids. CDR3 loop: CASSPALGPDTQYF. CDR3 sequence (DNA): TGTGCCAGCAGTCCGGCCCTGGGGCCAGATACGCAGTATTTT.

In DNA, the CDR3 is TGCAGTGCTCAGACTAGCGGGGGGGGTACGCAGTATTTT. It codes for CSAQTSGGGTQYF. The V gene is TRBV20-1, the J gene TRBJ2-3, with 14 positions matching TRBD2. J was trimmed by 8 bases and V by 5 bases; bases with no gene match: 3. Looked up from germline, CDR1 is DFQATT and CDR2 is SNEGSKA (reference sequence). The CDR3 loop spans 13 amino acids.

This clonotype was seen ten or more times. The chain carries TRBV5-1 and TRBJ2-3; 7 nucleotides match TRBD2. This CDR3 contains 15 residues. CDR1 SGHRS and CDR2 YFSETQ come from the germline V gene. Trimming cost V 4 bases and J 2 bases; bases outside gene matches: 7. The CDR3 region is CASSTTSRITDTQYF. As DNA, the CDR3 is TGCGCCAGCAGCACGACTAGCCGGATCACAGATACGCAGTATTTT.

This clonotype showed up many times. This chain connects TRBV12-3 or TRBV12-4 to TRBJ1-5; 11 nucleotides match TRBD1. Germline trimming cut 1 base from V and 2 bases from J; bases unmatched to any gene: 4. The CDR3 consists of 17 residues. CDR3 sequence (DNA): TGTGCCAGCAGTTTAGGGACAGGGGGCTCTGGCAATCAGCCCCAGCATTTT. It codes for CASSLGTGGSGNQPQHF.

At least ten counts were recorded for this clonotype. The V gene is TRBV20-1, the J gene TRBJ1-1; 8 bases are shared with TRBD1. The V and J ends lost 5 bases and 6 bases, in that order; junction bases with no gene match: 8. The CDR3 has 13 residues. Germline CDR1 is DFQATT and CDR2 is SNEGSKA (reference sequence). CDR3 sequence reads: CSAAADRGPEAFF. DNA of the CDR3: TGCAGTGCTGCAGCAGACAGGGGCCCTGAAGCTTTCTTT.

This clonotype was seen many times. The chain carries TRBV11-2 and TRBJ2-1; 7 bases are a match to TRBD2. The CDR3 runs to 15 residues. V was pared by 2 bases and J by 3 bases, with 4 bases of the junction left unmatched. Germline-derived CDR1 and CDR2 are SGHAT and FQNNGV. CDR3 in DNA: TGTGCCAGCAGCTTATCTAGCGGATTCTACAATGAGCAGTTCTTC. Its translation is CASSLSSGFYNEQFF.

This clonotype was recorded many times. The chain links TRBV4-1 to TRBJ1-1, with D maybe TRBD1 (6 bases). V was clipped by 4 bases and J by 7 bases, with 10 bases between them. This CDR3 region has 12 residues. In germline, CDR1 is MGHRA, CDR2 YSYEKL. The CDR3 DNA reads TGCGCCAGCAGCCGGGACAAGGGTGAAGCTTTCTTT. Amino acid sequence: CASSRDKGEAFF.

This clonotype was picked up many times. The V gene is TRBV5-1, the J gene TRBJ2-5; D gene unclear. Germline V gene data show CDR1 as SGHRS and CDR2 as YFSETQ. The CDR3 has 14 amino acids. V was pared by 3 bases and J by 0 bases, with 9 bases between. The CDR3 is CASSSGVYQETQYF. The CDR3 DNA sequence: TGCGCCAGCAGCTCTGGGGTGTACCAAGAGACCCAGTACTTC.

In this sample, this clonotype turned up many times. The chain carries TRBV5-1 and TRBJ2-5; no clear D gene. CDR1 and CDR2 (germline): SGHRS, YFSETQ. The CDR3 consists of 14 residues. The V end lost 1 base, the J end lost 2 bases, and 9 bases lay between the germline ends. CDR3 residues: CASSLMPGQETQYF. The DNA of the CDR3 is TGCGCCAGCAGCTTGATGCCAGGTCAAGAGACCCAGTACTTC.

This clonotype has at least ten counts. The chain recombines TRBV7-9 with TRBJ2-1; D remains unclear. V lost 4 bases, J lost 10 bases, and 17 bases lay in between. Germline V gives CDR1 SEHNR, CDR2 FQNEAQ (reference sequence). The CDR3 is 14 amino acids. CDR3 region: CASSSLVTLKEQFF. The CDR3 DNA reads TGTGCCAGCAGCTCCCTCGTCACTCTCAAGGAGCAGTTCTTC. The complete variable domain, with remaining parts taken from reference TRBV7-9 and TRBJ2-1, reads DTGVSQNPRHKITKRGQNVTFRCDPISEHNRLYWYRQTLGQGPEFLTYFQNEAQLEKSRLLSDRFSAERPKGSFSTLEIQRTEQGDSAMYLCASSSLVTLKEQFFGPGTRLTVL.

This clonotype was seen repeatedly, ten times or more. The CDR3 loop reads CSARRQGRGTEAFF. The CDR3 DNA follows: TGCAGTGCTAGGAGACAGGGAAGGGGAACTGAAGCTTTCTTT. The chain combines TRBV20-1 with TRBJ1-1; 7 bases map to TRBD1. The CDR3 has 14 residues. Germline V gene sequence: CDR1 DFQATT, CDR2 SNEGSKA (reference sequence). Trimming took 3 bases from V and 5 from J; bases not matched to a gene: 9.

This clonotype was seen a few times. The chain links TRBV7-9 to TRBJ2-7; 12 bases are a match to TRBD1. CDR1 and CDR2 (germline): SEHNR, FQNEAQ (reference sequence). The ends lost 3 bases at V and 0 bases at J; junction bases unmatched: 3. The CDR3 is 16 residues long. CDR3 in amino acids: CASSLRGQGASYEQYF. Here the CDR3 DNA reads TGTGCCAGCAGCTTGCGGGGACAGGGGGCCTCCTACGAGCAGTACTTC.

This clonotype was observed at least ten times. The CDR3 coding sequence is TGTGCCACCAGCTTGGAGAAATCGAATGAAAAACTGTTTTTT. Amino acid sequence: CATSLEKSNEKLFF. V usage is TRBV15 and J usage is TRBJ1-4; no clear D. This CDR3 has 14 amino acids. V was clipped by 5 bases and J by 5 bases, with 12 bases between them. The germline gives CDR1 LNHNV, CDR2 YYDKDF (reference sequence). Full variable domain (missing parts from reference TRBV15 and TRBJ1-4): DAMVIQNPRYQVTQFGKPVTLSCSQTLNHNVMYWYQQKSSQAPKLLFHYYDKDFNNEADTPDNFQSRRPNTSFCFLDIRSPGLGDTAMYLCATSLEKSNEKLFFGSGTQLSVL.

For the CDR3, the DNA is TGTGCCAGCAGCACCCTATATACGCAGTATTTT. Protein product: CASSTLYTQYF. The V call is TRBV14, the J call TRBJ2-3; no firm D call. CDR3 length: 11 residues. The germline V gene encodes CDR1 SGHDN and CDR2 FVKESK. Trimming pared 5 bases from V and 7 bases from J, leaving 7 bases between.

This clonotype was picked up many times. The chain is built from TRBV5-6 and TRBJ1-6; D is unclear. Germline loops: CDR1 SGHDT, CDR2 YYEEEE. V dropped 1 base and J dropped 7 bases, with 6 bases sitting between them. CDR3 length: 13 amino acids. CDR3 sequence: CASSLPGNSPLHF. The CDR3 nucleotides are TGTGCCAGCAGCTTGCCAGGAAATTCACCCCTCCACTTT.